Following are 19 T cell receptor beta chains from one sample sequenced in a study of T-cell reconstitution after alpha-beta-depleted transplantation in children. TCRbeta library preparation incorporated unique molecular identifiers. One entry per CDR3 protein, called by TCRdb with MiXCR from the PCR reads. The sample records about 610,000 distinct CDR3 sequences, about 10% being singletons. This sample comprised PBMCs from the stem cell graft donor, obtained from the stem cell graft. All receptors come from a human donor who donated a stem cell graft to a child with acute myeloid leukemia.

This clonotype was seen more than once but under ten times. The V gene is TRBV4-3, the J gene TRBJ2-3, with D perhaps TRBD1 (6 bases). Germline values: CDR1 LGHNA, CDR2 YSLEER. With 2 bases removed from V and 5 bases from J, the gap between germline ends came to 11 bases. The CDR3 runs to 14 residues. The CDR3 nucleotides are TGCGCCAGCAGCCAAAACAGGGATGGAGATACGCAGTATTTT. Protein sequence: CASSQNRDGDTQYF.

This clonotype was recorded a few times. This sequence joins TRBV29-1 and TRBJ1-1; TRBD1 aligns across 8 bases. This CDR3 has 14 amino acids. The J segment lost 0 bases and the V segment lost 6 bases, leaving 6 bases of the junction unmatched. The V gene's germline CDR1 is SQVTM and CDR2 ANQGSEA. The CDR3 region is CSVKPGQVNTEAFF. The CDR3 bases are TGCAGCGTGAAGCCGGGACAGGTGAACACTGAAGCTTTCTTT.

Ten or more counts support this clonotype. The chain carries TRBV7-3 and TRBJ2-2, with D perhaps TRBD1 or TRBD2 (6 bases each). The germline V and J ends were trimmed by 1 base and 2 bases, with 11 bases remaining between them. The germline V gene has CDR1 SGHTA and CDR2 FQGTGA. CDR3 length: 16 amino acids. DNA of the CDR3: TGTGCCAGCAGCTTAATGGGGGGCGGAAACACCGGGGAGCTGTTTTTT. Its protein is CASSLMGGGNTGELFF.

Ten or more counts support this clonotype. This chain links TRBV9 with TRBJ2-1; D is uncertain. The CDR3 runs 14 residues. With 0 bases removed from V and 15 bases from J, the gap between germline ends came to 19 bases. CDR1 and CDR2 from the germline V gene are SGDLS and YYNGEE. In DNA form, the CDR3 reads TGTGCCAGCAGCGTAGATGAAGTGGTAACTTTGCCGTTCTTC. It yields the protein CASSVDEVVTLPFF.

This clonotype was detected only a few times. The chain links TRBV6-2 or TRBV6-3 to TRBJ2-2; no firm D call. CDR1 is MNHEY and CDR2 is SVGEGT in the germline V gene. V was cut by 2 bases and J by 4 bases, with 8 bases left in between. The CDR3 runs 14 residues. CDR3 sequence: CASSYALITGELFF. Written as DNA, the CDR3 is TGTGCCAGCAGTTACGCCCTTATCACCGGGGAGCTGTTTTTT.

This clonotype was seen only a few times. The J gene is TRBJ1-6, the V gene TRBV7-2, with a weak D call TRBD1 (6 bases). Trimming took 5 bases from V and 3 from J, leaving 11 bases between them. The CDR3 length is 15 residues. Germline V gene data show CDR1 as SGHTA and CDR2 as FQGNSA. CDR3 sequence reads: CASSNSDSYNSPLHF. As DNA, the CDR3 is TGTGCCAGCAGCAATTCGGACAGCTATAATTCACCCCTCCACTTT.

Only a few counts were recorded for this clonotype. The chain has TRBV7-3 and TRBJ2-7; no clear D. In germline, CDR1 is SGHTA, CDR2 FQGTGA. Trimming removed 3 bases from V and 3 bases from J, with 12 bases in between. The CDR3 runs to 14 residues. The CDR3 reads CASSFLGLRYEQYF. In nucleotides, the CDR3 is TGTGCCAGCAGCTTTCTGGGCTTACGCTACGAGCAGTACTTC. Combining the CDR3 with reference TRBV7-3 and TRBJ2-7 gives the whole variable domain GAGVSQTPSNKVTEKGKYVELRCDPISGHTALYWYRQSLGQGPEFLIYFQGTGAADDSGLPNDRFFAVRPEGSVSTLKIQRTERGDSAVYLCASSFLGLRYEQYFGPGTRLTVT.

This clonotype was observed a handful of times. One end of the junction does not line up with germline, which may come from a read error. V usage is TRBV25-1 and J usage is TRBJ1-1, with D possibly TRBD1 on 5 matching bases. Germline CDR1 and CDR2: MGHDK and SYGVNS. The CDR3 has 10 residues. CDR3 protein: CASSDRQSKF. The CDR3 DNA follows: TGTGCCAGCAGTGATCGACAGTCAAAGTTT.

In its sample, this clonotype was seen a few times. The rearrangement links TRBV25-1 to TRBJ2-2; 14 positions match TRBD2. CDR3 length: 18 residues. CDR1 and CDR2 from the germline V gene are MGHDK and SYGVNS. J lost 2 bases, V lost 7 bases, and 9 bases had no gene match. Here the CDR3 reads CASTTTGTSGRNTGELFF. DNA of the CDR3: TGTGCCAGCACCACAACGGGGACTAGCGGGAGAAACACCGGGGAGCTGTTTTTT.

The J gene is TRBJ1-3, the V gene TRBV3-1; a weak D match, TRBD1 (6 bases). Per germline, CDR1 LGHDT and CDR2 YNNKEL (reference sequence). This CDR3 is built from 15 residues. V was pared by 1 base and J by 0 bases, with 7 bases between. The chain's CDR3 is CASSQGGPSGNTIYF. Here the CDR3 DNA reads TGTGCCAGCAGCCAAGGGGGGCCCTCTGGAAACACCATATATTTT.

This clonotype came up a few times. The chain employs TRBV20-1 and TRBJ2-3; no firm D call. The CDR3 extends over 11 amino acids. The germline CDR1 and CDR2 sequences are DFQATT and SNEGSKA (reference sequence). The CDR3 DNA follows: TGCACTCCTAGTAACCCAGATACGCAGTATTTT. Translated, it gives CTPSNPDTQYF.

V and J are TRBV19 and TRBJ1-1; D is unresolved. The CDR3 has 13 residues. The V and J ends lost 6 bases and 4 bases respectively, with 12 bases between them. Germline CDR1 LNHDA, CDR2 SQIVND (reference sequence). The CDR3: CASSGKIATEAFF. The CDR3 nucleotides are TGTGCCAGTAGCGGAAAGATTGCCACTGAAGCTTTCTTT.

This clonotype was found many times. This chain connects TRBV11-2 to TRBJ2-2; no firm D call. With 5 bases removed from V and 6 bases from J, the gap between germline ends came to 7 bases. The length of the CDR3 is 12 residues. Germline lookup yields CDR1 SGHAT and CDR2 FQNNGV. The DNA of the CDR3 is TGTGCCAGCAGCCCGACTCCCGGGGAGCTGTTTTTT. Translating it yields CASSPTPGELFF.

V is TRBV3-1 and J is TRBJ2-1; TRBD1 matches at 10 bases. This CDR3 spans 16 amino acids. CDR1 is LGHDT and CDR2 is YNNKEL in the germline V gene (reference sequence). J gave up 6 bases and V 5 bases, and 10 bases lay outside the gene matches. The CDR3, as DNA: TGTGCCAGCAGCTCAGTCGGGGGACAGGGGTTCAATGAGCAGTTCTTC. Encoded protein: CASSSVGGQGFNEQFF.

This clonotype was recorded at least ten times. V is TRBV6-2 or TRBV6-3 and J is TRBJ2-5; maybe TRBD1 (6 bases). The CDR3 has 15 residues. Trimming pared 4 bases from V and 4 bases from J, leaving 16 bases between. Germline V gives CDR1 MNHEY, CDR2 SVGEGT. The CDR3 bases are TGTGCCAGCAGTTCACCATACAGGGCGGGAGAGACCCAGTACTTC. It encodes CASSSPYRAGETQYF.

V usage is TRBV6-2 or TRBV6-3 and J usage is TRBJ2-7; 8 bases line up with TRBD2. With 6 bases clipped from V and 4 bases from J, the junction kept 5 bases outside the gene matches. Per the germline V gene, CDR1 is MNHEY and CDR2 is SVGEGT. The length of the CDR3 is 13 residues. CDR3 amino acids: CASRFSGAYEQYF. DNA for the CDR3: TGTGCCAGCAGATTTAGCGGGGCATACGAGCAGTACTTC.

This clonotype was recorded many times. The CDR3 DNA reads TGTGCCAGCAGTTTATCCGGAGCTAGCTCCTACGAGCAGTACTTC. Translated: CASSLSGASSYEQYF. This rearrangement joins TRBV28 to TRBJ2-7; unclear D gene. The CDR3 length is 15 residues. The V gene's germline CDR1 is MDHEN and CDR2 SYDVKM. Trimming took off 1 base at V and 0 bases at J, with 10 bases between the two ends.

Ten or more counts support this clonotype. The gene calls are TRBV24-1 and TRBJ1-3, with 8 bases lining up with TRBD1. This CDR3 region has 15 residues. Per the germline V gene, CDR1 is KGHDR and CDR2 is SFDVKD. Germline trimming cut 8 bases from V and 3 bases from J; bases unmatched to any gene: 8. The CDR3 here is CATIQDREDGNTIYF. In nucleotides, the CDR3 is TGTGCCACCATACAGGACAGGGAAGATGGAAACACCATATATTTT.

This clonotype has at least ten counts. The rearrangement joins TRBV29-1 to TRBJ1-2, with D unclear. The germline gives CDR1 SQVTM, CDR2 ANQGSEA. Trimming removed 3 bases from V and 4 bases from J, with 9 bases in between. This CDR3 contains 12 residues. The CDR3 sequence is CSVDRRAYGYTF. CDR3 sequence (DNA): TGCAGCGTTGATAGGCGGGCCTATGGCTACACCTTC.